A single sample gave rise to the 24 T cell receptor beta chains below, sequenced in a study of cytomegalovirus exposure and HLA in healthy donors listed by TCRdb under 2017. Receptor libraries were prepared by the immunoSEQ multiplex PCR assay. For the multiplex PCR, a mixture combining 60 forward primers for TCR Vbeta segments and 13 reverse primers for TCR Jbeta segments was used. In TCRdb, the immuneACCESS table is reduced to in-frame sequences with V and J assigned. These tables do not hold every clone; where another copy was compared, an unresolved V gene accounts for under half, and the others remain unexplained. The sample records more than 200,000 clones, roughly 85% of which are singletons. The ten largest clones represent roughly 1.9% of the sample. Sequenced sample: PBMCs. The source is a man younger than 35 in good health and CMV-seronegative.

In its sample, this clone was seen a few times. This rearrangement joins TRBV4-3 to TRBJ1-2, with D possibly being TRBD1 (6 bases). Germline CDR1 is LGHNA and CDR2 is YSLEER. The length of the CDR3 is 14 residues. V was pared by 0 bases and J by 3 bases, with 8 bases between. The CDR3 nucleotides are TGCGCCAGCAGCCAAGATACAGGGCACTATGGCTACACCTTC. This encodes CASSQDTGHYGYTF.

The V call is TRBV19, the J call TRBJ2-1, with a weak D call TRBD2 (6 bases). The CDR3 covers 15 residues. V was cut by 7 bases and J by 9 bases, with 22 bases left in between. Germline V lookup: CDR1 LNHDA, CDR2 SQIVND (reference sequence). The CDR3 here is CASTLGLADSREQFF. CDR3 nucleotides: TGTGCCAGTACTCTCGGTTTAGCGGATTCTCGTGAGCAGTTCTTC.

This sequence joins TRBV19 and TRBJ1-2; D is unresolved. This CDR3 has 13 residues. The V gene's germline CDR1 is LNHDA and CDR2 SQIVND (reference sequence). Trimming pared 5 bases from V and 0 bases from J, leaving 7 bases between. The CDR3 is CASSRGANYGYTF. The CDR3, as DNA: TGTGCCAGTAGTCGGGGAGCTAACTATGGCTACACCTTC. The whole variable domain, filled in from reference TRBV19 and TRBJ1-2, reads DGGITQSPKYLFRKEGQNVTLSCEQNLNHDAMYWYRQDPGQGLRLIYYSQIVNDFQKGDIAEGYSVSREKKESFPLTVTSAQKNPTAFYLCASSRGANYGYTFGSGTRLTVV.

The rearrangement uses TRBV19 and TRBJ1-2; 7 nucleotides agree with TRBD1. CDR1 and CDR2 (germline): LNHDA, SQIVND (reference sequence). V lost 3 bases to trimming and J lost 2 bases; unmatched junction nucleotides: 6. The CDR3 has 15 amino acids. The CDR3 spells CASSMRTGSNYGYTF. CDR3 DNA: TGTGCCAGTAGTATGAGGACAGGATCCAACTATGGCTACACCTTC.

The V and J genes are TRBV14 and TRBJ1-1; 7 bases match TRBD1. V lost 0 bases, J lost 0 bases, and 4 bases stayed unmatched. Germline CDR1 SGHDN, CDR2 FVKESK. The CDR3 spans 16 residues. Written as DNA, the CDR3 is TGTGCCAGCAGCCAAGATAGAGGGACAGTGAACACTGAAGCTTTCTTT. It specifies CASSQDRGTVNTEAFF.

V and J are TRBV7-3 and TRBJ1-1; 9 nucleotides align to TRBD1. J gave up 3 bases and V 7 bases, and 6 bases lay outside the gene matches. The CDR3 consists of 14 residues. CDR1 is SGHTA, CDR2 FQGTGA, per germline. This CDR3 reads CASTLTGGHTEAFF. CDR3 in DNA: TGTGCCAGCACCTTGACAGGGGGGCACACTGAAGCTTTCTTT.

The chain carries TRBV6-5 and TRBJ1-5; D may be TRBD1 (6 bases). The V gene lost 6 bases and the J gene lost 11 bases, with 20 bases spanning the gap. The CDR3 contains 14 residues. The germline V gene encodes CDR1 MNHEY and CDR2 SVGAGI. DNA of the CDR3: TGTGCCAGCAGAAAAAGGGGGTCCAGTTGGGCCCAGCATTTT. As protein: CASRKRGSSWAQHF.

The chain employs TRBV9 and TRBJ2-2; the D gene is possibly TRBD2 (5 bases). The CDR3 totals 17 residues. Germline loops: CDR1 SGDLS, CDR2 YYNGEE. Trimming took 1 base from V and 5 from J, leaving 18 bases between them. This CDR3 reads CASSVKAEALRTGELFF. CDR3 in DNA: TGTGCCAGCAGCGTAAAAGCGGAAGCGCTCCGAACCGGGGAGCTGTTTTTT.

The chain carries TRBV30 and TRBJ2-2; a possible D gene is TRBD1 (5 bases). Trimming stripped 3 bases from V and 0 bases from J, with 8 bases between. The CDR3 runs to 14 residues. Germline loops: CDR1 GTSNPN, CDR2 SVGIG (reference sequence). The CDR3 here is CAWRVRANTGELFF. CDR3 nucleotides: TGTGCCTGGAGGGTCAGGGCGAACACCGGGGAGCTGTTTTTT.

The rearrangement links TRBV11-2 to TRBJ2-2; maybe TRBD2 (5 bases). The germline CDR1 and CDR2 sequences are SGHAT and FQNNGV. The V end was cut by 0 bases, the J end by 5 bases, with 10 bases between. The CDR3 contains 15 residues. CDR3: CASSLEGVRTGELFF. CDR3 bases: TGTGCCAGCAGCTTAGAGGGAGTTAGAACCGGGGAGCTGTTTTTT. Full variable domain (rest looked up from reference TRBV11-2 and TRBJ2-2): EAGVAQSPRYKIIEKRQSVAFWCNPISGHATLYWYQQILGQGPKLLIQFQNNGVVDDSQLPKDRFSAERLKGVDSTLKIQPAKLEDSAVYLCASSLEGVRTGELFFGEGSRLTVL.

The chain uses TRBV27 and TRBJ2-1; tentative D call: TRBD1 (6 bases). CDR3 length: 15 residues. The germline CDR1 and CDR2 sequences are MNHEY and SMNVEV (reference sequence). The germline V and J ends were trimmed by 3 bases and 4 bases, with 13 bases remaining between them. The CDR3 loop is CASSFAARGYNEQFF. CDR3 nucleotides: TGTGCCAGCAGTTTCGCGGCCAGGGGATACAATGAGCAGTTCTTC.

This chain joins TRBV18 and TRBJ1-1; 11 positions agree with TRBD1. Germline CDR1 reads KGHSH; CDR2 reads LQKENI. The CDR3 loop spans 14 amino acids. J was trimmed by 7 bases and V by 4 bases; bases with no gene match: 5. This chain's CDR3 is CASSQDRGLNEAFF. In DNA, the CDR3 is TGTGCCAGCTCACAGGACAGGGGGCTGAATGAAGCTTTCTTT. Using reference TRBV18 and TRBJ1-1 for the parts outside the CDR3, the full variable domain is NAGVMQNPRHLVRRRGQEARLRCSPMKGHSHVYWYRQLPEEGLKFMVYLQKENIIDESGMPKERFSAEFPKEGPSILRIQQVVRGDSAAYFCASSQDRGLNEAFFGQGTRLTVV.

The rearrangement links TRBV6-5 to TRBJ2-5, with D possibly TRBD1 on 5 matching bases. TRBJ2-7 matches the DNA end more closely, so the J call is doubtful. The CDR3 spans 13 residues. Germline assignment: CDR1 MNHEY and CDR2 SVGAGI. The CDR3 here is CASSIDRNYEQYF. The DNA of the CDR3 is TGTGCCAGCAGTATAGACAGAAACTACGAGCAGTACTTC.

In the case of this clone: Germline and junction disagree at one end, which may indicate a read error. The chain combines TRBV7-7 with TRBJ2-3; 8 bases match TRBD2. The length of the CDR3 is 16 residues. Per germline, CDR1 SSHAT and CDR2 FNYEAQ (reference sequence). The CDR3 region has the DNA TGTGCTAGCAGCCCCGAACTAGCGGCAAGCACAGATACGCAGTATTTT. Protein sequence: CASSPELAASTDTQYF.

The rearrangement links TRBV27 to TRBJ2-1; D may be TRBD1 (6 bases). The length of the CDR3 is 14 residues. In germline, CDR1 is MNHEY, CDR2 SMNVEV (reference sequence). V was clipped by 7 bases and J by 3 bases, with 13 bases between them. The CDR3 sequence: CASTQDSFYNEQFF. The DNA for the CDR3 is TGTGCCAGCACCCAGGACAGCTTCTACAATGAGCAGTTCTTC.

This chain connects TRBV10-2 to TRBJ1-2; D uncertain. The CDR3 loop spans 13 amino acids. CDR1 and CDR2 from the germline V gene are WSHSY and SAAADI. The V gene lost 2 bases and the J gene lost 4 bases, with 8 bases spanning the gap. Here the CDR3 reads CASSEQVGYGYTF. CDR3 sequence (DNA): TGCGCCAGCAGTGAGCAGGTCGGCTATGGCTACACCTTC.

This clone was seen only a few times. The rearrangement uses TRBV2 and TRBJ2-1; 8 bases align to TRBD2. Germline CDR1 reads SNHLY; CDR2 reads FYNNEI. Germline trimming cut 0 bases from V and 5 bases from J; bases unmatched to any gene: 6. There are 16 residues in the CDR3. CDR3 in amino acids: CASSEAPGLDNNEQFF. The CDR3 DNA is TGTGCCAGCAGTGAAGCTCCGGGACTAGATAACAATGAGCAGTTCTTC.

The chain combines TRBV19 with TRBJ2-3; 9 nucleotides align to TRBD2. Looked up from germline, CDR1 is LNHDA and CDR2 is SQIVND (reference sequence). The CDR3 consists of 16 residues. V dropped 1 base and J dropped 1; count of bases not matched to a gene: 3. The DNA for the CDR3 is TGTGCCAGTAGTATAGGACTAGCGGTTGGCACAGATACGCAGTATTTT. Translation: CASSIGLAVGTDTQYF.

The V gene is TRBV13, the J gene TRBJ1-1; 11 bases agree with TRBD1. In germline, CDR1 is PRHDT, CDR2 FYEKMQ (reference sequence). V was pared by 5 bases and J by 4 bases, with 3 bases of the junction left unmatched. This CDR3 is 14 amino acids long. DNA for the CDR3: TGTGCCAGCAGCCGGACAGGGGGCTTCACTGAAGCTTTCTTT. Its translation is CASSRTGGFTEAFF.

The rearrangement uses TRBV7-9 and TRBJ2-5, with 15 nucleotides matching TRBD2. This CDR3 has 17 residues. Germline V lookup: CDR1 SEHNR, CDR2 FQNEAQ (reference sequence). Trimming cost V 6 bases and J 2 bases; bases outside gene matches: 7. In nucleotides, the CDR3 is TGTGCCAGCAGTCCTCCGGGACTAGCGGGAGGACAAGAGACCCAGTACTTC. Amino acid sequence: CASSPPGLAGGQETQYF.

CDR3 amino acids: CASSLDRSNYGYTF. CDR3 nucleotides: TGTGCCAGCAGCTTAGACAGATCTAACTATGGCTACACCTTC. The chain joins TRBV7-2 to TRBJ1-2; D is unresolved. The CDR3 contains 14 residues. From germline, CDR1 is SGHTA and CDR2 FQGNSA. Trimming left V 1 base short and J 0 bases short, with 6 bases between.

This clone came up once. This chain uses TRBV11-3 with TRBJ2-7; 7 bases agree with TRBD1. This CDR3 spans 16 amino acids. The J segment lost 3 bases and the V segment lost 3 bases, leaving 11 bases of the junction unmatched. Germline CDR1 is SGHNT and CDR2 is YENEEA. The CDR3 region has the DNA TGTGCCAGCAGCTTCTGGTCCCGGACAGGTAACTACGAGCAGTACTTC. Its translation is CASSFWSRTGNYEQYF.

CDR3: CASSLVYEQYF. CDR3 DNA sequence: TGTGCCAGCAGCTTGGTCTACGAGCAGTACTTC. The rearrangement links TRBV11-2 to TRBJ2-5; D is unresolved. The end of the DNA aligns better with TRBJ2-7, so the J call may be wrong. This CDR3 has 11 residues. Germline values: CDR1 SGHAT, CDR2 FQNNGV.

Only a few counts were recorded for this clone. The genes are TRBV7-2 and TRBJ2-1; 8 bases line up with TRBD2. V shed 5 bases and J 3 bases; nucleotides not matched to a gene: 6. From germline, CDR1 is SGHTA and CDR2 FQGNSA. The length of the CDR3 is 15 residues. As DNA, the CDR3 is TGTGCCAGCAGCCCCCCCGGGACTAGCTACAATGAGCAGTTCTTC. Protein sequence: CASSPPGTSYNEQFF.